These 19 T cell receptor beta chains were all obtained from the same sample, sequenced in a study of T cell responses to AZD1222 COVID-19 vaccine. The protocol was immunoSEQ multiplex PCR, while the TCRdb copy is restricted to in-frame clones and leaves out a portion. The top ten clones hold about 3.9% of a sample with 150,000 to 200,000 clones, 93% of them seen once. Here the sequenced sample was peripheral blood, taken on day 0 of AZD1222 vaccination. These receptors originate from an adult in good health.

The chain carries TRBV4-1 and TRBJ2-3, with TRBD2 identical over 11 bases. The CDR3 has 18 residues. Germline trimming cut 3 bases from V and 0 bases from J; bases unmatched to any gene: 8. The germline CDR1 and CDR2 sequences are MGHRA and YSYEKL. In nucleotides, the CDR3 is TGCGCCAGCAGCCAGGGGACTAGCGGACCCCCTAGCACAGATACGCAGTATTTT. Translation: CASSQGTSGPPSTDTQYF.

This rearrangement joins TRBV28 to TRBJ1-1; TRBD1 aligns across 7 bases. The J segment lost 0 bases and the V segment lost 6 bases, leaving 7 bases of the junction unmatched. The CDR3 is 15 amino acids. Germline assignment: CDR1 MDHEN and CDR2 SYDVKM. The CDR3: CASSSGQNLNTEAFF. CDR3 nucleotides: TGTGCCAGCAGCTCGGGACAGAACCTGAACACTGAAGCTTTCTTT.

The rearrangement uses TRBV18 and TRBJ2-3; either TRBD1 or TRBD2 may fit D (5 bases each). Trimming took off 2 bases at V and 0 bases at J, with 9 bases between the two ends. Germline assignment: CDR1 KGHSH and CDR2 LQKENI. This CDR3 comprises 15 residues. This chain's CDR3 is CASSPEGPSTDTQYF. The CDR3 DNA is TGTGCCAGCTCACCAGAGGGACCGAGCACAGATACGCAGTATTTT.

The chain has TRBV7-5 and TRBJ1-1. TRBV7-5 is marked as a pseudogene. The CDR3 contains 12 residues. The CDR3 protein is CVRSFTSAEAFF. CDR3 nucleotides: TGTGTCAGAAGCTTCACCTCGGCTGAAGCTTTCTTT.

The J gene is TRBJ2-7, the V gene TRBV10-3; TRBD2 agrees at 12 bases. Germline V gives CDR1 ENHRY, CDR2 SYGVKD. Unmatched junction bases numbered 25, after V lost 7 bases and J lost 9 bases. CDR3 length: 19 residues. CDR3 region: CAIKTSGSSFKREGQGQYF. The CDR3 DNA reads TGTGCCATCAAGACTAGCGGGAGTTCCTTTAAGCGGGAGGGCCAAGGGCAGTACTTC.

The rearrangement joins TRBV10-1 to TRBJ1-2, with unresolved D. V dropped 9 bases and J dropped 5 bases, with 10 bases sitting between them. Germline V lookup: CDR1 WNHNN, CDR2 SYGVQD (reference sequence). The CDR3 totals 11 residues. DNA for the CDR3: TGCGCCAGTGGCTCCGGATATGGCTACACCTTC. This translates into CASGSGYGYTF.

CDR3 in amino acids: CASSWSAAEKLFF. The CDR3 region has the DNA TGTGCCAGCAGCTGGAGCGCAGCTGAAAAACTGTTTTTT. The V and J genes are TRBV7-9 and TRBJ1-4; D gene ambiguous. The ends were cut back, 4 bases at V and 7 bases at J, with 10 bases in the middle. This CDR3 is 13 amino acids long. The germline V gene encodes CDR1 SEHNR and CDR2 FQNEAQ (reference sequence). The full variable domain, rest sourced from reference TRBV7-9 and TRBJ1-4, is DTGVSQNPRHKITKRGQNVTFRCDPISEHNRLYWYRQTLGQGPEFLTYFQNEAQLEKSRLLSDRFSAERPKGSFSTLEIQRTEQGDSAMYLCASSWSAAEKLFFGSGTQLSVL.

The gene calls are TRBV7-8 and TRBJ2-7, with D hard to call. The CDR3 spans 14 residues. V was clipped by 1 base and J by 3 bases, with 10 bases between them. Germline loops: CDR1 SGHVS, CDR2 FQNEAQ. The DNA of the CDR3 is TGTGCCAGCAGCTTAGGGAGAAACGTCTACGAGCAGTACTTC. This encodes CASSLGRNVYEQYF.

The gene calls are TRBV27 and TRBJ1-1, with a weak D call TRBD1 (6 bases). The CDR3 has 16 residues. V was trimmed by 6 bases and J by 4 bases, leaving 21 bases between them. The germline gives CDR1 MNHEY, CDR2 SMNVEV (reference sequence). Written as DNA, the CDR3 is TGTGCCAGCAGCCGAAATACAAGACAGGTGAGCACTGAAGCTTTCTTT. Translated, it gives CASSRNTRQVSTEAFF.

The V and J genes are TRBV6-5 and TRBJ1-1; 7 bases map to TRBD1. Losses at the gene ends were 7 bases for V and 5 bases for J; bases not matched to a gene: 10. Germline CDR1 reads MNHEY; CDR2 reads SVGAGI. The CDR3 extends over 14 amino acids. CDR3 nucleotides: TGTGCCAGCAAGATGAGCCGGGACAGAACTGAAGCTTTCTTT. It codes for CASKMSRDRTEAFF.

The gene calls are TRBV27 and TRBJ2-1, with TRBD1 as a possible D gene (6 bases). The CDR3 consists of 11 residues. V was trimmed by 6 bases and J by 11 bases, leaving 11 bases between them. Per germline, CDR1 MNHEY and CDR2 SMNVEV (reference sequence). CDR3 loop: CASSSGQKQFF. DNA of the CDR3: TGTGCCAGCAGCTCCGGACAGAAGCAGTTCTTC.

The chain uses TRBV7-2 and TRBJ2-5, with 11 positions matching TRBD1. This CDR3 is 14 amino acids long. Unmatched junction bases numbered 5, after V lost 6 bases and J lost 5 bases. Germline loops: CDR1 SGHTA, CDR2 FQGNSA. DNA for the CDR3: TGTGCCAGCAGTCCCGGGACAGGGGGGGAGACCCAGTACTTC. It translates to CASSPGTGGETQYF.

This clone was picked up a small number of times. V and J are TRBV5-1 and TRBJ2-7, with D perhaps TRBD2 (6 bases). The CDR3 has 14 residues. V was cut by 0 bases and J by 3 bases, with 10 bases left in between. The V gene's germline CDR1 is SGHRS and CDR2 YFSETQ. CDR3 loop: CASSLAGTYYEQYF. The CDR3 nucleotides are TGCGCCAGCAGCTTGGCCGGGACTTACTACGAGCAGTACTTC.

The gene calls are TRBV12-5 and TRBJ2-3; TRBD2 agrees at 16 bases. The V segment lost 2 bases and the J segment 4 bases; nucleotides outside the gene matches: 18. This CDR3 has 22 amino acids. Looked up from germline, CDR1 is LGHNT and CDR2 is FRNRAP. For the CDR3, the DNA is TGTGCTAGTGGTTTGCGTCCAACGGGACTAGCGGGGGGGCTAAGTGTTTCAGATACGCAGTATTTT. Amino acid sequence: CASGLRPTGLAGGLSVSDTQYF.

This clone was seen only once. This sequence joins TRBV6-5 and TRBJ1-6; 9 bases map to TRBD1. Germline loops: CDR1 MNHEY, CDR2 SVGAGI. Trimming removed 5 bases from V and 9 bases from J; junction bases left unmatched: 8. This CDR3 is built from 15 residues. DNA for the CDR3: TGTGCCAGCAGTCTCTGGACAGGGGAGAGTTCACCCCTCCACTTT. It is translated as CASSLWTGESSPLHF.

The rearrangement uses TRBV6-6 and TRBJ2-3; 16 nucleotides align to TRBD2. V dropped 5 bases and J dropped 4; count of bases not matched to a gene: 6. Germline CDR1 is MNHNY and CDR2 is SVGAGI (reference sequence). The CDR3 consists of 17 residues. The CDR3 loop reads CASSPTGTSGGADTQYF. The CDR3 region has the DNA TGTGCCAGCAGTCCCACCGGGACTAGCGGGGGGGCAGATACGCAGTATTTT.

The genes are TRBV5-1 and TRBJ2-5; 8 bases line up with TRBD1. This CDR3 is built from 13 residues. CDR1 and CDR2 from the germline V gene are SGHRS and YFSETQ. With V trimmed by 3 bases and J by 2 bases, 0 bases remained unmatched. Here the CDR3 reads CASSWDRQETQYF. In nucleotides, the CDR3 is TGCGCCAGCAGCTGGGACAGGCAAGAGACCCAGTACTTC.

The CDR3 DNA follows: TGTGCCAGCAGCTTCACTAGCGGGAGAAGGAACGAGCAGTACTTC. This gives the protein CASSFTSGRRNEQYF. The chain carries TRBV11-1 and TRBJ2-7; TRBD2 matches at 11 bases. With 3 bases clipped from V and 5 bases from J, the junction kept 6 bases outside the gene matches. Germline CDR1 reads SGHAT; CDR2 reads FQDESV (reference sequence). The CDR3 consists of 15 residues. Looking up the rest from reference TRBV11-1 and TRBJ2-7 gives the full variable domain: EAEVAQSPRYKITEKSQAVAFWCDPISGHATLYWYRQILGQGPELLVQFQDESVVDDSQLPKDRFSAERLKGVDSTLKIQPAELGDSAMYLCASSFTSGRRNEQYFGPGTRLTVT.

This CDR3 is CASSLDGHYEQYF. CDR3 DNA: TGCGCCAGCAGCTTGGACGGTCACTACGAGCAGTACTTC. The rearrangement joins TRBV5-1 to TRBJ2-7; no reliable D call. The CDR3 runs to 13 residues. CDR1 is SGHRS and CDR2 is YFSETQ in the germline V gene. V lost 0 bases and J 3 bases, leaving 7 bases between the germline ends.